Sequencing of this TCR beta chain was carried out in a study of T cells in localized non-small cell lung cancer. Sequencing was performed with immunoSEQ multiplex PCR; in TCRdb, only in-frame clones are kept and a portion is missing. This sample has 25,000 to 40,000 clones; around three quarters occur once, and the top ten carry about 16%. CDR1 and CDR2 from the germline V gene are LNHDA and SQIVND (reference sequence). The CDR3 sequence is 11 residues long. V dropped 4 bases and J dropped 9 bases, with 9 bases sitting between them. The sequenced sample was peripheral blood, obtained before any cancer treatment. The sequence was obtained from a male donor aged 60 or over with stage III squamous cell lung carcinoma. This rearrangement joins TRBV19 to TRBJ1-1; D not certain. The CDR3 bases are TGTGCCAGTAGTACCCCTTCGAAAGCTTTCTTT. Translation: CASSTPSKAFF.